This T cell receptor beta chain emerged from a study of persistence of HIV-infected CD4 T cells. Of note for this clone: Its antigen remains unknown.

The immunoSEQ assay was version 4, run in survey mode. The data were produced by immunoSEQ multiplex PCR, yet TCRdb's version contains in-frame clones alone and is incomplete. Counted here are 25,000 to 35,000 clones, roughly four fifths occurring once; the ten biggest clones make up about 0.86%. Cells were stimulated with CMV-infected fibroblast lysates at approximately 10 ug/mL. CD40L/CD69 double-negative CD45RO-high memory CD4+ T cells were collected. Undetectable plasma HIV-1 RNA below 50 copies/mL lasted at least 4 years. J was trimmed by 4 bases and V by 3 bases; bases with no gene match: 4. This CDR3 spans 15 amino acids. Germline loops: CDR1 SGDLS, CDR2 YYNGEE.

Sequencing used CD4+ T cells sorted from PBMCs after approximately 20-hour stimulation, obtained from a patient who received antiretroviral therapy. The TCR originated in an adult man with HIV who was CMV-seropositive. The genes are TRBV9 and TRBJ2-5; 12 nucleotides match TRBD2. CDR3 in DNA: TGTGCCAGCAGCGGCACACTAGCGGGGGGAGAGACCCAGTACTTC. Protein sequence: CASSGTLAGGETQYF.